The 4 T cell receptor beta chains below all came from one sample that was sequenced in a study of OX40 agonist ivuxolimab in advanced cancers. Sequenced by immunoSEQ multiplex PCR; TCRdb stores in-frame clones only, minus some. The sample records approximately 60,000 clones, roughly 80% being singletons. This specimen was CD4+ or CD8+ T cells sorted from blood, taken in a trial of the OX40 agonist ivuxolimab. The source is an adult with an advanced solid tumor such as melanoma, head and neck, liver or kidney cancer.

The V gene is TRBV11-3, the J gene TRBJ2-3; D is uncertain. The CDR3 extends over 16 amino acids. Germline V gene lookup returns CDR1 SGHNT and CDR2 YENEEA. Trimming left V 1 base short and J 2 bases short, with 13 bases between. CDR3 sequence (DNA): TGTGCCAGCAGCTTAGTCACCTCCCGGGCCACAGATACGCAGTATTTT. This translates into CASSLVTSRATDTQYF.

The CDR3 sequence is CASSRGQDGGQPQHF. Here the CDR3 DNA reads TGTGCCAGCAGTCGGGGACAGGACGGAGGTCAGCCCCAGCATTTT. The chain links TRBV6-5 to TRBJ1-5; 8 nucleotides agree with TRBD1. The ends lost 5 bases at V and 6 bases at J; junction bases unmatched: 9. Germline values: CDR1 MNHEY, CDR2 SVGAGI. The CDR3 is 15 amino acids.

This rearrangement joins TRBV5-8 to TRBJ2-5; D might be TRBD1 or TRBD2, each matching 6 bases. This CDR3 comprises 14 residues. Germline CDR1 SGHTS, CDR2 YDEGEE. V was pared by 6 bases and J by 2 bases, with 14 bases between. DNA of the CDR3: TGTGCCAGCAATAGCGGACAGAATCAAGAGACCCAGTACTTC. Its translation is CASNSGQNQETQYF.

The genes are TRBV28 and TRBJ2-4, with D perhaps given as TRBD1 or TRBD2 (5 bases each). The germline V gene has CDR1 MDHEN and CDR2 SYDVKM. This CDR3 contains 11 residues. V shed 10 bases and J shed 7 bases, with 11 bases lying between them. The CDR3 DNA sequence: TGTGCCACTTCGGGACCGAACATTCAGTACTTC. Translating it yields CATSGPNIQYF.